This T cell receptor beta chain was recorded in a study of T cell responses to AZD1222 COVID-19 vaccine (dated by TCRdb to the early 2020s). Turning to the overall study: AZD1222 recipients with second doses at about 4 weeks or about 12 weeks were pooled, because spike-specific TCR depth and breadth did not differ between schedules. Trial participants were enrolled into age subgroups of 18-55, 56-69 and 70-plus years, which contained about 160, 30 and 59 TCR-sequenced participants, respectively. A total of just over 230 trial participants underwent TCR sequencing, of whom roughly 210 had received two doses of AZD1222 and some 25 had received two doses of the MenACWY control vaccine.

The full study reports these points: Spike-specific TCR breadth and depth rose significantly after two AZD1222 doses compared with day 0 and with MenACWY recipients. CD4 TCRs associated with the vaccine covered the entire spike protein, and the dominant responses were in regions 160-218 and 743-854. Because no day 14 peak-response samples were available, the repertoires could be characterized only after the peak T cell response. Reportedly, almost half of the unique spike-specific TCRs recognized epitopes lying outside the regions that are mutated in the B.1.351 and B.1.1.7 variants. Participants were mostly white British, with more females than males. The authors suggested clonal diversity may have been underestimated. In the small 56-69-year group, the increase in depth fell short of significance, most likely because of low power. Only six AZD1222 recipients were SARS-CoV-2 seropositive at baseline, limiting conclusions about previously exposed vaccinees.

The CDR3 regions of human TCRbeta chains were analyzed by immunosequencing. Turning to the authors' computational methods: Repertoire TCRs were checked for matches against a reference library of SARS-CoV-2-specific TCRs that had been generated using the MIRA antigen-specificity platform. Breadth meant the fraction of unique TCRs that were SARS-CoV-2-associated, whereas depth meant the fraction of total T cells that were SARS-CoV-2-associated. Using the MIRA data, every spike-specific TCR was mapped to the spike region that the TCR reacted to and assigned to either a CD4 or a CD8 class. Log10-transformed breadth and depth values were compared by one-way ANOVA with Sidak's multiple comparisons tests. Entries here come from immuneACCESS through TCRdb and include only in-frame sequences with V and J called. Some clones fail to appear in such tables; in the studies checked, an unresolved V gene covers under half of the shortfall, and the cause of the remainder is unknown. V, J and clone size were drawn from that table, and D and trimming were deduced from the DNA. The sample contains 130,000 to 150,000 clones, roughly 94% of them found a single time. Of the sample, under 2% is held by the ten largest clones.

CDR3 length: 12 amino acids, cysteine to phenylalanine. Kept here is only the CDR3 DNA, which spans 36 bases and is read in frame from base 1. In light of the paper, this sample's time point label describes: baseline before first vaccination. Samples from vaccinated people were obtained from the UK trials COV001 and COV002, which included a single-blind randomized controlled phase 2/3 trial of AZD1222 (ChAdOx1 nCoV-19) in healthy adults. Trial participant PBMC samples were collected at day 0 and day 28 after the second dose for TCRbeta chain sequencing. For this clone: There is no known antigen for this receptor. Base-call qualities are not available, and no considerably larger clone is one nucleotide away.

The chain joins TRBV21-1 to TRBJ2-5. TRBV21-1 constitutes a pseudogene. The receptor comes from an adult in good health. The source was peripheral blood, collected on day 0 of AZD1222 vaccination. The DNA reads TGTGCCAGCAGCAAAGAGGGCAGCCTCTCATACTTC. Its product reads: CASSKEGSLSYF.